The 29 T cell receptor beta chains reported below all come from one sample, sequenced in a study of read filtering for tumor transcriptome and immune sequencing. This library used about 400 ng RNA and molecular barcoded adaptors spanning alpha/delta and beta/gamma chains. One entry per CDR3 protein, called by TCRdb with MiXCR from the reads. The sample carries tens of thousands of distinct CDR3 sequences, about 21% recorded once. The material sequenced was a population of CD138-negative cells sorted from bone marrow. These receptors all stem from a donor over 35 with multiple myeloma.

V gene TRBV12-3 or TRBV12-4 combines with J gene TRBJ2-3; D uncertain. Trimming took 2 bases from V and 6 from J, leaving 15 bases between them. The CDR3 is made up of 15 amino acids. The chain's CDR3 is CASSLRYGPPDTQYF. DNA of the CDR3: TGTGCCAGCAGTTTAAGATACGGGCCCCCGGATACGCAGTATTTT.

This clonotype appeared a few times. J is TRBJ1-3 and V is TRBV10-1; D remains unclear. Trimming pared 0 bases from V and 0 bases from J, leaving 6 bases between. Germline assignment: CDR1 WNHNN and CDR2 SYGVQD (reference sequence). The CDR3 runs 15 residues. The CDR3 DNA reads TGCGCCAGCAGTGAGTCCCAGAGCTCTGGAAACACCATATATTTT. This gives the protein CASSESQSSGNTIYF.

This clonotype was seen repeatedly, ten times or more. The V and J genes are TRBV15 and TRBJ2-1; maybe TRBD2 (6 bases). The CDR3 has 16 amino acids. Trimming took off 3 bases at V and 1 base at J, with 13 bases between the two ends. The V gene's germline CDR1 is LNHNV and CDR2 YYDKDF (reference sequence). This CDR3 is CATSRDLGGSYNEQFF. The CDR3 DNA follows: TGTGCCACCAGCAGGGACCTTGGAGGGTCCTACAATGAGCAGTTCTTC.

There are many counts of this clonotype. CDR3 protein: CSANRVNEQFF. CDR3 in DNA: TGCAGTGCGAACAGGGTCAATGAGCAGTTCTTC. This chain links TRBV20-1 with TRBJ2-1; tentatively, D is TRBD1 (6 bases). CDR1 and CDR2 (germline): DFQATT, SNEGSKA (reference sequence). V lost 6 bases and J lost 6, with 9 bases in between. The CDR3 is 11 residues long.

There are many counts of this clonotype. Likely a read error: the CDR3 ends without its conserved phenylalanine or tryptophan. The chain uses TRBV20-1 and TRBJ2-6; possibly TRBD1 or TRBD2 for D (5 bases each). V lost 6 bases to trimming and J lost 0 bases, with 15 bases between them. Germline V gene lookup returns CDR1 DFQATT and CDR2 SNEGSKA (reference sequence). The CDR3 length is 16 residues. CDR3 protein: CSARDGGISGANVLTS. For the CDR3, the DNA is TGCAGTGCAAGGGACGGTGGCATCTCTGGGGCCAACGTCCTGACTTCC.

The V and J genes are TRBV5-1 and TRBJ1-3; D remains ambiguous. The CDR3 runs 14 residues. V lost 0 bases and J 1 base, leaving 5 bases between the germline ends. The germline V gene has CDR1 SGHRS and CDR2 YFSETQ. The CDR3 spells CASSLGESGNTIYF. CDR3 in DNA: TGCGCCAGCAGCTTGGGGGAGTCTGGAAACACCATATATTTT.

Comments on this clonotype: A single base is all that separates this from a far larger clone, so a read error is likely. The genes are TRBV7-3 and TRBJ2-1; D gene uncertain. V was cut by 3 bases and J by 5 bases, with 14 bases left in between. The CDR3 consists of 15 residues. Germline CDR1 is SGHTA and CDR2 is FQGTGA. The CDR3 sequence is CASSFSIAVNNEQFF. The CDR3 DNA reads TGTGCCAGCAGCTTTTCAATAGCAGTGAACAATGAGCAGTTCTTC.

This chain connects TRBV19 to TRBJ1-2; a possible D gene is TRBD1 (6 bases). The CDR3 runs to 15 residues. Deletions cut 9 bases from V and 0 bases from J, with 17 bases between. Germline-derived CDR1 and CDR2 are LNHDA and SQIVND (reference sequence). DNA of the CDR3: TGTGCCAGCAAGGGGGACACCAGCTCTAACTATGGCTACACCTTC. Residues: CASKGDTSSNYGYTF.

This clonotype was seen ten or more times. Here the CDR3 DNA reads TGTGCCAGCAGCTTAACATCTCAGAACACTGAAGCTTTCTTT. The encoded protein is CASSLTSQNTEAFF. The chain uses TRBV7-8 and TRBJ1-1; D not certain. The CDR3 spans 14 residues. CDR1 and CDR2 from the germline V gene are SGHVS and FQNEAQ. V lost 2 bases to trimming and J lost 1 base, with 8 bases between them.

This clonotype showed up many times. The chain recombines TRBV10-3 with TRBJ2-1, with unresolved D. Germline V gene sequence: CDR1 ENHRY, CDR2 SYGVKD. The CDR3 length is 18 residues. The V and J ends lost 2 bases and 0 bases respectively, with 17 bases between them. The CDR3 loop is CAISEREVLSSSYNEQFF. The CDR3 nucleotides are TGTGCCATCAGTGAGCGAGAGGTTCTATCGAGCTCCTACAATGAGCAGTTCTTC.

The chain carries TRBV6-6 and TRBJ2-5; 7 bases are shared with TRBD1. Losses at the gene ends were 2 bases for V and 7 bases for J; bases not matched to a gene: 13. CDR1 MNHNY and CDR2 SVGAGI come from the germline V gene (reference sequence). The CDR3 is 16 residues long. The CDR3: CASSYRPGTAVGTQYF. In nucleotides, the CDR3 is TGTGCCAGCAGTTACCGTCCCGGGACAGCTGTAGGGACCCAGTACTTC.

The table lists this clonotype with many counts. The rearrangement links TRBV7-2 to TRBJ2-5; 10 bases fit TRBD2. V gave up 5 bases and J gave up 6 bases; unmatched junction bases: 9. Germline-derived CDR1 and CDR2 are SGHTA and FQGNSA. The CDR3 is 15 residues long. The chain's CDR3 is CASSPGGSGRKTQYF. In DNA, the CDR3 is TGTGCCAGCAGCCCCGGCGGTAGCGGGAGGAAGACCCAGTACTTC.

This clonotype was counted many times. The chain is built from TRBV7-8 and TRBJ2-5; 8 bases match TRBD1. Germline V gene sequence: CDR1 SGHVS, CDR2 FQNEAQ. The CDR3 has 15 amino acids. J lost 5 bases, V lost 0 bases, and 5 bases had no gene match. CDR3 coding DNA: TGTGCCAGCAGCTTAGCCCCGGGACAGGAGGAGACCCAGTACTTC. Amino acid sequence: CASSLAPGQEETQYF.

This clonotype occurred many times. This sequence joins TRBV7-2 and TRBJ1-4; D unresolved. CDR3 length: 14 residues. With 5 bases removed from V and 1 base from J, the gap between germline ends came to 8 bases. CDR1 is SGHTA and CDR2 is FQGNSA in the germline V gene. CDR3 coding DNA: TGTGCCAGCAGCCTCTGGGTAACTAATGAAAAACTGTTTTTT. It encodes CASSLWVTNEKLFF.

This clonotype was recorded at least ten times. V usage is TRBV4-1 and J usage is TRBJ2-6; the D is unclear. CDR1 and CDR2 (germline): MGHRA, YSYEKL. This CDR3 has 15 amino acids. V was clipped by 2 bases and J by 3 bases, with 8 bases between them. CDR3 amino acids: CASSQLPFGANVLTF. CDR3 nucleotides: TGCGCCAGCAGCCAACTCCCTTTTGGGGCCAACGTCCTGACTTTC.

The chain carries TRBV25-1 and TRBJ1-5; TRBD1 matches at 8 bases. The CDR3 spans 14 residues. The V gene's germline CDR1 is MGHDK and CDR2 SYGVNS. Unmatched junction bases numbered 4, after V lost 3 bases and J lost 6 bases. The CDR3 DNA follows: TGTGCCAGCAGTGACAGGGGGCGCTTTCAGCCCCAGCATTTT. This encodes CASSDRGRFQPQHF.

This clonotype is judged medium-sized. CDR3 residues: CASSHITGLMNEQFF. CDR3 coding DNA: TGTGCCAGCAGCCACATTACGGGACTAATGAATGAGCAGTTCTTC. The chain couples TRBV14 to TRBJ2-1; 7 bases are shared with TRBD2. The CDR3 sequence is 15 residues long. Per the germline V gene, CDR1 is SGHDN and CDR2 is FVKESK. V trimming: 3 bases; J trimming: 7 bases; junction bases outside the gene matches: 9.

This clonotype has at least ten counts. The CDR3 nucleotides are TGCAGTGCTCGAGGGGGCCCACGGGTATGGACAGATACGCAGTATTTT. This translates into CSARGGPRVWTDTQYF. V usage is TRBV20-1 and J usage is TRBJ2-3; 7 bases are shared with TRBD1. Germline values: CDR1 DFQATT, CDR2 SNEGSKA (reference sequence). Germline trimming cut 5 bases from V and 3 bases from J; bases unmatched to any gene: 14. The CDR3 is made up of 16 amino acids.

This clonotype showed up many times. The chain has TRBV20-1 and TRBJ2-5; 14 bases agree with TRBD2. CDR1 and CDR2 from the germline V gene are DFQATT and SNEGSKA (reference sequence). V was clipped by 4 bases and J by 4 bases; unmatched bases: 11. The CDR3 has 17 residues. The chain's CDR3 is CSAIGLAGGRRGETQYF. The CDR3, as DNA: TGCAGTGCTATAGGACTAGCGGGAGGTCGGCGTGGAGAGACCCAGTACTTC.

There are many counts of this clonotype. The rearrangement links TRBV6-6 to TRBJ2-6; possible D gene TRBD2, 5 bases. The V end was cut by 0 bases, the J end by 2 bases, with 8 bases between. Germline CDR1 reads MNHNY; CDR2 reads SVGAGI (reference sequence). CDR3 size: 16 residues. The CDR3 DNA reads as TGTGCCAGCAGTTACTCATCCGGGACTGGGGCCAACGTCCTGACTTTC. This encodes CASSYSSGTGANVLTF.

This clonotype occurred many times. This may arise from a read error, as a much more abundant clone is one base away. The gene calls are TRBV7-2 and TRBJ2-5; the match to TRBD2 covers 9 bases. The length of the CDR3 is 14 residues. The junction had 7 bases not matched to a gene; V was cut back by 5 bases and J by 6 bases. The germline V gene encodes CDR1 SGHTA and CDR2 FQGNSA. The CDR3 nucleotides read TGTGCCAGCAGCAGTAGCGGGGGTCGGAAGACCCAGTACTTC. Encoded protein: CASSSSGGRKTQYF.

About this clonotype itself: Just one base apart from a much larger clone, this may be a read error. Here the CDR3 DNA reads TGCAGCATTGAAGCTGGCTATGGCTACACCTTC. Amino acid sequence: CSIEAGYGYTF. V usage is TRBV29-1 and J usage is TRBJ1-2, with D uncertain. Germline loops: CDR1 SQVTM, CDR2 ANQGSEA. The CDR3 has 11 residues.

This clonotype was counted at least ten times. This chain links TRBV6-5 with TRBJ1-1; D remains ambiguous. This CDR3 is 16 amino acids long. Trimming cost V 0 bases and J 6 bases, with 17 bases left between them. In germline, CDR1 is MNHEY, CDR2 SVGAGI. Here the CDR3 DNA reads TGTGCCAGCAGTTACTCGTTGGCCCGTAGGAGGGCTGAAGCTTTCTTT. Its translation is CASSYSLARRRAEAFF.

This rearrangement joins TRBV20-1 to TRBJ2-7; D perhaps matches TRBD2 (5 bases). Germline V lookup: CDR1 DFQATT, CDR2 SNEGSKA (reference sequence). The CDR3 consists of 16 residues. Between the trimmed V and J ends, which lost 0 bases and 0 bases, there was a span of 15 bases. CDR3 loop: CSARDRSAGPSYEQYF. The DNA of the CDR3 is TGCAGTGCTAGAGATAGGTCTGCGGGCCCCTCCTACGAGCAGTACTTC.

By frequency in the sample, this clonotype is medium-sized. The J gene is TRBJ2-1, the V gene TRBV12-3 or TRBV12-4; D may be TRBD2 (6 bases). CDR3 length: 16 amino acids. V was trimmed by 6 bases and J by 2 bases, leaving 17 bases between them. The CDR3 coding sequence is TGTGCCAGCAGGGATGACCGGGACTTTACCTACAATGAGCAGTTCTTC. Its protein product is CASRDDRDFTYNEQFF.

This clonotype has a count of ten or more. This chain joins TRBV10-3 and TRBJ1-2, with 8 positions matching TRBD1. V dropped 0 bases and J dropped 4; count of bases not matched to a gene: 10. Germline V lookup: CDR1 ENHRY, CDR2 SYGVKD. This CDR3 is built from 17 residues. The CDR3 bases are TGTGCCATCAGTGAGTCGACCAGGACAGGGTCCTCCTATGGCTACACCTTC. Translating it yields CAISESTRTGSSYGYTF.

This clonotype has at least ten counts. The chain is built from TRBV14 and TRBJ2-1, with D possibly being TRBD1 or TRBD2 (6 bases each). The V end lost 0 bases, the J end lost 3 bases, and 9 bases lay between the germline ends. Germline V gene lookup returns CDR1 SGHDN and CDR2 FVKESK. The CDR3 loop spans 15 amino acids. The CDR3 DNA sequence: TGTGCCAGCAGCCAAGAAAGGGGGGACTACAATGAGCAGTTCTTC. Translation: CASSQERGDYNEQFF.

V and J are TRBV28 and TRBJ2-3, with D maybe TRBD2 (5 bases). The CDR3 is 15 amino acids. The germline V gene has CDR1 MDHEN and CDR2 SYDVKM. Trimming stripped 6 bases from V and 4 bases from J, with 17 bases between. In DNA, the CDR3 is TGTGCCAGCAGCCCCTCCGGGATAGGGTCAGATACGCAGTATTTT. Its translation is CASSPSGIGSDTQYF.

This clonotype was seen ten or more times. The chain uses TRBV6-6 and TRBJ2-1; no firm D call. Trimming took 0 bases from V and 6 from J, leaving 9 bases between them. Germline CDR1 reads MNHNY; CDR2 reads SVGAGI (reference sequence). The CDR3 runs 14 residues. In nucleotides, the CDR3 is TGTGCCAGCAGTTACTCGAATCAGGTCAATGAGCAGTTCTTC. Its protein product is CASSYSNQVNEQFF.